A single sample is the source of the 14 T cell receptor beta chains below, sequenced in a study of Graves' ophthalmopathy and Graves' hyperthyroidism. RNA transcripts yielded amplified TCR beta CDR3 regions. Following a first-round RT-PCR that used HTBI primers, a second-round multiplex PCR was carried out. TCRdb recomputed calls from the multiplex PCR reads with MiXCR, one row per CDR3 protein. The sample carries around 520,000 distinct CDR3 sequences, less than 45% recorded once. The sequencing input was peripheral blood or thyroid tissue (not recorded which). The receptors derive from an adult man with Graves' hyperthyroidism.

This clonotype was detected once. A read error may explain this, as a much larger clone is one base away. The J gene is TRBJ2-7, the V gene TRBV20-1, with 10 bases identical to TRBD2. With 5 bases clipped from V and 4 bases from J, the junction kept 8 bases outside the gene matches. Germline V CDR1 and CDR2: DFQATT, SNEGSKA (reference sequence). The CDR3 runs to 14 residues. The CDR3 is CSAERASGGYEQYF. The CDR3 DNA reads TGCAGTGCTGAACGGGCTAGCGGGGGTTACGAGCAGTACTTC.

Details on this clonotype: One end of the junction varies from germline; a read error may be responsible. V usage is TRBV10-2 and J usage is TRBJ2-5; D may be TRBD1 (5 bases). There are 14 residues in the CDR3. CDR1 is WSHSY and CDR2 is SAAADI in the germline V gene. The CDR3 reads CASSYAQAQETQYF. CDR3 nucleotide sequence: TGTGCCAGCAGTTACGCACAGGCTCAAGAGACCCAGTACTTC.

The chain uses TRBV20-1 and TRBJ1-1, with D unresolved. Per the germline V gene, CDR1 is DFQATT and CDR2 is SNEGSKA (reference sequence). Trimming took 0 bases from V and 3 from J, leaving 20 bases between them. CDR3 size: 17 residues. The CDR3 region has the DNA TGCAGTGCTAGAGATCCCAGCGGGAGGGCCGGGGACACTGAAGCTTTCTTT. This translates into CSARDPSGRAGDTEAFF.

In this sample, this clonotype turned up many times. V usage is TRBV12-3 or TRBV12-4 and J usage is TRBJ2-2; no firm D call. The CDR3 contains 14 residues. V was trimmed by 4 bases and J by 2 bases, leaving 8 bases between them. This CDR3 reads CASSYLDNTGELFF. The CDR3 DNA sequence: TGTGCCAGCAGTTACCTAGATAACACCGGGGAGCTGTTTTTT.

This clonotype was recorded at least ten times. The CDR3 coding sequence is TGTGCCAGCAGTGAGGCCGGGAACACTGAAGCTTTCTTT. This encodes CASSEAGNTEAFF. The gene calls are TRBV25-1 and TRBJ1-1, with D hard to call. This CDR3 spans 13 amino acids. The V end lost 3 bases, the J end lost 1 base, and 6 bases lay between the germline ends. CDR1 is MGHDK and CDR2 is SYGVNS in the germline V gene. Combining the CDR3 with reference TRBV25-1 and TRBJ1-1 gives the whole variable domain EADIYQTPRYLVIGTGKKITLECSQTMGHDKMYWYQQDPGMELHLIHYSYGVNSTEKGDLSSESTVSRIRTEHFPLTLESARPSHTSQYLCASSEAGNTEAFFGQGTRLTVV.

The chain employs TRBV10-3 and TRBJ1-5; 7 bases align to TRBD1. There are 15 residues in the CDR3. Per the germline V gene, CDR1 is ENHRY and CDR2 is SYGVKD. The V gene end was trimmed by 10 bases and the J gene end by 4 bases; junction bases not matched to a gene: 13. The CDR3 here is CASHYSGTDNQPQHF. As DNA, the CDR3 is TGTGCCAGCCACTACTCCGGGACAGATAATCAGCCCCAGCATTTT.

This chain connects TRBV10-3 to TRBJ1-5; TRBD1 matches 9 bases. Trimming removed 5 bases from V and 6 bases from J; junction bases left unmatched: 5. Germline V gene lookup returns CDR1 ENHRY and CDR2 SYGVKD. The CDR3 consists of 14 residues. The CDR3 region has the DNA TGTGCCATCAGTACCACAGGGGGCGGTCAGCCCCAGCATTTT. As protein: CAISTTGGGQPQHF.

This clonotype showed up just a few times. V is TRBV6-5 and J is TRBJ2-5; TRBD2 might be the D (6 bases). This CDR3 is 15 amino acids long. Germline CDR1 and CDR2: MNHEY and SVGAGI. The germline V and J ends were trimmed by 3 bases and 0 bases, with 11 bases remaining between them. The CDR3 sequence is CASSYGRDYQETQYF. The CDR3 bases are TGTGCCAGCAGTTATGGGCGGGACTACCAAGAGACCCAGTACTTC.

In this sample, this clonotype turned up a few times. The chain is built from TRBV10-3 and TRBJ2-7, with D perhaps TRBD2 (5 bases). Per germline, CDR1 ENHRY and CDR2 SYGVKD. The CDR3 consists of 15 residues. Between the trimmed V and J ends, which lost 0 bases and 0 bases, there was a span of 9 bases. The CDR3 DNA follows: TGTGCCATCAGTGAGTCTAGAGGAGGCTCCTACGAGCAGTACTTC. Its translation is CAISESRGGSYEQYF.

A note on this clonotype: Since a much larger clone is just one base distant, this may be a read error. The V gene is TRBV2, the J gene TRBJ1-1; no reliable D call. Germline V gene lookup returns CDR1 SNHLY and CDR2 FYNNEI. The CDR3 loop spans 11 amino acids. DNA of the CDR3: TGTGCCAGCATTCGTAATACAGAAGTTTTCTTT. Translated: CASIRNTEVFF.

The J gene is TRBJ2-5, the V gene TRBV18, with D possibly TRBD1 on 5 matching bases. Trimming cost V 0 bases and J 3 bases, with 5 bases left between them. The CDR3 is made up of 13 amino acids. Per germline, CDR1 KGHSH and CDR2 LQKENI. The CDR3 loop reads CASSPPTEETQYF. The CDR3 DNA is TGTGCCAGCTCACCACCGACAGAAGAGACCCAGTACTTC.

In this sample, this clonotype turned up many times. The chain has TRBV12-3 or TRBV12-4 and TRBJ2-2, with D maybe TRBD1 (7 bases). Trimming pared 6 bases from V and 0 bases from J, leaving 11 bases between. CDR3 length equals 15 residues. As DNA, the CDR3 is TGTGCCAGCAGGCGGGGACAGACGAACACCGGGGAGCTGTTTTTT. Its translation: CASRRGQTNTGELFF.

In this sample, this clonotype turned up many times. This sequence joins TRBV2 and TRBJ2-2; 8 nucleotides align to TRBD1. Trimming at V came to 5 bases and at J to 6 bases, leaving 8 bases not matched to a gene. Germline V gives CDR1 SNHLY, CDR2 FYNNEI. This CDR3 comprises 15 residues. This CDR3 reads CASSYRGNRAGELFF. CDR3 sequence (DNA): TGTGCCAGCAGTTACAGGGGGAATAGGGCCGGGGAGCTGTTTTTT.

Comments on this clonotype: A much larger clone lies one base from this, so it may be a read error. J is TRBJ1-6 and V is TRBV5-5; D gene uncertain. The CDR3 covers 15 residues. The germline V gene has CDR1 SGHKS and CDR2 YYEKEE (reference sequence). CDR3 amino acids: CAGSLANMEDSPLHF. DNA of the CDR3: TGTGCCGGCAGCTTGGCCAATATGGAGGATTCACCCCTCCACTTT.